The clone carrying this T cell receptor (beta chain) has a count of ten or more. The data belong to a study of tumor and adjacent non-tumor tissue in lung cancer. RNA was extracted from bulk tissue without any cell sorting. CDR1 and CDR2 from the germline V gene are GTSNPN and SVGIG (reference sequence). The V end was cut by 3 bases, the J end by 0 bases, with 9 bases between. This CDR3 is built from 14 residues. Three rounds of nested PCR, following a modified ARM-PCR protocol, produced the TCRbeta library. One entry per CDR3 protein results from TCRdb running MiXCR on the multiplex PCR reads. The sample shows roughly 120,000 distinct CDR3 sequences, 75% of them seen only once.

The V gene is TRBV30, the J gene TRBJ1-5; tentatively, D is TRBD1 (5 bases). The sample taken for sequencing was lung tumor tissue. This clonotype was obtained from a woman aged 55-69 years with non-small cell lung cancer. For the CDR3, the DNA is TGTGCCTGGAGGGGGCAAGCTAGCAATCAGCCCCAGCATTTT. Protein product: CAWRGQASNQPQHF.